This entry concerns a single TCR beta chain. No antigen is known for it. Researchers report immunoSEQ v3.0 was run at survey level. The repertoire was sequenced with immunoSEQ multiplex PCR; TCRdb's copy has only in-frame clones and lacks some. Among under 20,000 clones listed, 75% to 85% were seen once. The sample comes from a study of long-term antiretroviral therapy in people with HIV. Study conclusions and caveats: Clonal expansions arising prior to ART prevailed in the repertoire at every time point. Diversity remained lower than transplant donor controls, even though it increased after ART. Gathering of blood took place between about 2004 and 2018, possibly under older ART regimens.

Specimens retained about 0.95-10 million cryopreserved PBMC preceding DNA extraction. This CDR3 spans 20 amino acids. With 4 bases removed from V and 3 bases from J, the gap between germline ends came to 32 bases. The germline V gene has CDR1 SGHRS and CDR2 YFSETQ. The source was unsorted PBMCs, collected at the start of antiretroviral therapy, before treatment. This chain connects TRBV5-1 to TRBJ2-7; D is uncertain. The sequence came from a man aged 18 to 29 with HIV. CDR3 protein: CASSPLYRLSTLKSFYEQYF. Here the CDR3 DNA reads TGCGCCAGCAGCCCCCTCTATAGGTTGAGCACCCTAAAATCTTTCTACGAGCAGTACTTC.